Presented here are 29 T cell receptor beta chains from one specimen sequenced in a study of glioma-infiltrating T cells after dendritic cell vaccination. TCRdb's table, derived via immunoSEQ multiplex PCR, lists solely in-frame clones and lacks some. This sample yields roughly 600 clones, of which 70% to 90% are seen a single time; 10% belongs to the top ten. Sequencing used tumor tissue, obtained before dendritic cell vaccination. These TCRs come from a human donor with glioblastoma.

The J gene is TRBJ1-1, the V gene TRBV14, with D possibly being TRBD1 (6 bases). This CDR3 spans 16 amino acids. Trimming took off 0 bases at V and 0 bases at J, with 11 bases between the two ends. Germline-derived CDR1 and CDR2 are SGHDN and FVKESK. The DNA for the CDR3 is TGTGCCAGCAGCCAAGAGGGGGGGCGGTTGAACACTGAAGCTTTCTTT. This codes for CASSQEGGRLNTEAFF. The whole variable domain, remainder taken from reference TRBV14 and TRBJ1-1, is EAGVTQFPSHSVIEKGQTVTLRCDPISGHDNLYWYRRVMGKEIKFLLHFVKESKQDESGMPNNRFLAERTGGTYSTLKVQPAELEDSGVYFCASSQEGGRLNTEAFFGQGTRLTVV.

The chain joins TRBV7-9 to TRBJ2-5, with a tentative D call TRBD1 (6 bases). V was pared by 4 bases and J by 5 bases, with 20 bases between. In germline, CDR1 is SEHNR, CDR2 FQNEAQ (reference sequence). The CDR3 is made up of 16 amino acids. The DNA for the CDR3 is TGTGCCAGCAGCTCCCCCCTAAACAGGGCCGTGGAGACCCAGTACTTC. This encodes CASSSPLNRAVETQYF.

The chain links TRBV19 to TRBJ2-5, with D possibly being TRBD1 (6 bases). The germline V and J ends were trimmed by 10 bases and 1 base, with 13 bases remaining between them. This CDR3 is 13 amino acids long. The germline V gene encodes CDR1 LNHDA and CDR2 SQIVND (reference sequence). DNA for the CDR3: TGTGCCACCATGTGGGGGCCCCAAGAGACCCAGTACTTC. This gives the protein CATMWGPQETQYF. Variable domain in full (rest from reference TRBV19 and TRBJ2-5): DGGITQSPKYLFRKEGQNVTLSCEQNLNHDAMYWYRQDPGQGLRLIYYSQIVNDFQKGDIAEGYSVSREKKESFPLTVTSAQKNPTAFYLCATMWGPQETQYFGPGTRLLVL.

The chain combines TRBV30 with TRBJ1-4; 8 nucleotides match TRBD1. In germline, CDR1 is GTSNPN, CDR2 SVGIG (reference sequence). This CDR3 is 11 amino acids long. V was pared by 1 base and J by 17 bases, with 6 bases of the junction left unmatched. CDR3 nucleotide sequence: TGTGCCTGGAGTGAAGGGACAGGAGATTTTTTT. The encoded protein is CAWSEGTGDFF.

The chain carries TRBV5-1 and TRBJ1-2; no definite D call. Germline assignment: CDR1 SGHRS and CDR2 YFSETQ. The CDR3 has 16 amino acids. Trimming left V 0 bases short and J 4 bases short, with 16 bases between. The CDR3 here is CASSLVDRGGPYGYTF. The CDR3 coding sequence is TGCGCCAGCAGCTTGGTGGACCGGGGAGGGCCCTATGGCTACACCTTC.

This clone has only one observation. The V gene is TRBV4-1, the J gene TRBJ1-5, with TRBD1 identical over 7 bases. Germline V gene data show CDR1 as MGHRA and CDR2 as YSYEKL. The CDR3 is made up of 16 amino acids. V shed 3 bases, J shed 2 bases, and the junction held 7 bases outside the gene matches. In DNA form, the CDR3 reads TGCGCCAGCAGCCAGGCGACAGGGCTCGGCAATCAGCCCCAGCATTTT. Protein sequence: CASSQATGLGNQPQHF.

The CDR3 nucleotides read TGTGCCAGCAGCTTAGAATACGGGGTCCGAGACACCGGGGAGCTGTTTTTT. Residues: CASSLEYGVRDTGELFF. The J gene is TRBJ2-2, the V gene TRBV7-9, with D tentatively TRBD2 (5 bases). The CDR3 runs to 17 residues. Germline CDR1 and CDR2: SEHNR and FQNEAQ (reference sequence). The V end was cut by 1 base, the J end by 3 bases, with 15 bases between. Full variable domain (rest looked up from reference TRBV7-9 and TRBJ2-2): DTGVSQNPRHKITKRGQNVTFRCDPISEHNRLYWYRQTLGQGPEFLTYFQNEAQLEKSRLLSDRFSAERPKGSFSTLEIQRTEQGDSAMYLCASSLEYGVRDTGELFFGEGSRLTVL.

The CDR3 DNA is TGTGCCAGCAGCTTAGACAGCTACGAGCAGTACTTC. Translation gives CASSLDSYEQYF. This rearrangement joins TRBV13 to TRBJ2-7; no definite D call. The CDR3 contains 12 residues. Germline CDR1 reads PRHDT; CDR2 reads FYEKMQ (reference sequence). V lost 1 base and J 3 bases, leaving 4 bases between the germline ends. The full variable domain, in which reference TRBV13 and TRBJ2-7 provide the parts outside the CDR3, is AAGVIQSPRHLIKEKRETATLKCYPIPRHDTVYWYQQGPGQDPQFLISFYEKMQSDKGSIPDRFSAQQFSDYHSELNMSSLELGDSALYFCASSLDSYEQYFGPGTRLTVT.

The gene calls are TRBV14 and TRBJ2-4; D not resolved. This CDR3 has 14 residues. From germline, CDR1 is SGHDN and CDR2 FVKESK. Trimming took off 8 bases at V and 2 bases at J, with 13 bases between the two ends. For the CDR3, the DNA is TGTGCCAGCCTATCCCCAATTCCCAAAAACATTCAGTACTTC. This sequence encodes CASLSPIPKNIQYF.

V usage is TRBV5-6 and J usage is TRBJ2-5; no clear D gene. The CDR3 is 14 amino acids. In germline, CDR1 is SGHDT, CDR2 YYEEEE. V was trimmed by 1 base and J by 0 bases, leaving 7 bases between them. The CDR3 sequence: CASSLSPNQETQYF. DNA of the CDR3: TGTGCCAGCAGCTTGTCGCCTAACCAAGAGACCCAGTACTTC.

This chain connects TRBV19 to TRBJ2-7, with 7 bases identical to TRBD2. The CDR3 is made up of 14 amino acids. Trimming removed 5 bases from V and 5 bases from J; junction bases left unmatched: 9. Germline V gene lookup returns CDR1 LNHDA and CDR2 SQIVND (reference sequence). The CDR3 protein is CASSQQGGRHEQYF. CDR3 nucleotides: TGTGCCAGTAGTCAGCAGGGAGGGCGTCACGAGCAGTACTTC.

The table lists this clone with a count of one. The gene calls are TRBV6-4 and TRBJ2-1; TRBD2 matches at 11 bases. Per the germline V gene, CDR1 is MRHNA and CDR2 is SNTAGT. Unmatched junction bases numbered 1, after V lost 0 bases and J lost 6 bases. The CDR3 runs 15 residues. Here the CDR3 reads CASSDSSGGANEQFF. CDR3 nucleotides: TGTGCCAGCAGTGACTCTAGCGGGGGGGCCAATGAGCAGTTCTTC.

This chain joins TRBV5-5 and TRBJ1-1; 10 bases align to TRBD1. Germline-derived CDR1 and CDR2 are SGHKS and YYEKEE (reference sequence). Unmatched junction bases numbered 3, after V lost 4 bases and J lost 0 bases. This CDR3 is built from 15 residues. The chain's CDR3 is CASSGTGVLNTEAFF. The CDR3 nucleotides are TGTGCCAGCAGCGGGACAGGGGTCCTGAACACTGAAGCTTTCTTT.

This chain connects TRBV19 to TRBJ2-5; TRBD1 matches at 7 bases. Losses at the gene ends were 7 bases for V and 5 bases for J; bases not matched to a gene: 10. Germline CDR1 LNHDA, CDR2 SQIVND (reference sequence). This CDR3 contains 14 residues. The CDR3 DNA follows: TGTGCCAGTAACCAAGGACAGGTGAGGGAGACCCAGTACTTC. Translating it yields CASNQGQVRETQYF.

The V call is TRBV6-6, the J call TRBJ1-5; D not certain. CDR1 and CDR2 from the germline V gene are MNHNY and SVGAGI (reference sequence). The CDR3 runs 13 residues. V was shortened by 5 bases and J by 5 bases, with 10 bases between the two germline ends. CDR3 region: CASSRQVDQPQHF. CDR3 nucleotide sequence: TGTGCCAGCAGTCGCCAGGTCGATCAGCCCCAGCATTTT.

V gene TRBV5-1 combines with J gene TRBJ2-2; TRBD2 matches at 9 bases. This CDR3 has 15 residues. Trimming took 4 bases from V and 10 from J; bases not matched to a gene: 11. The germline CDR1 and CDR2 sequences are SGHRS and YFSETQ. CDR3 in amino acids: CASSLRREGPAELFF. The CDR3 DNA is TGCGCCAGCAGCCTCCGGCGGGAGGGGCCGGCGGAGCTGTTTTTT. The full variable domain, rest sourced from reference TRBV5-1 and TRBJ2-2, is KAGVTQTPRYLIKTRGQQVTLSCSPISGHRSVSWYQQTPGQGLQFLFEYFSETQRNKGNFPGRFSGRQFSNSRSEMNVSTLELGDSALYLCASSLRREGPAELFFGEGSRLTVL.

The chain carries TRBV6-1 and TRBJ2-7, with 7 bases aligning to TRBD1. The V gene end was trimmed by 11 bases and the J gene end by 4 bases; junction bases not matched to a gene: 5. The CDR3 contains 11 residues. Germline-derived CDR1 and CDR2 are MNHNS and SASEGT. The CDR3 nucleotides read TGTGCCGCTCTCAGGGGGTACGAGCAGTACTTC. It yields the protein CAALRGYEQYF.

The rearrangement links TRBV5-1 to TRBJ1-2; 8 bases match TRBD1. The CDR3 length is 15 residues. V was clipped by 0 bases and J by 5 bases; unmatched bases: 6. From germline, CDR1 is SGHRS and CDR2 YFSETQ. In nucleotides, the CDR3 is TGCGCCAGCAGCTTGGGGGGACAGGAAAATTATGGCTACACCTTC. Protein sequence: CASSLGGQENYGYTF.

This rearrangement joins TRBV5-6 to TRBJ1-1; unclear D gene. Germline CDR1 reads SGHDT; CDR2 reads YYEEEE. Trimming took 0 bases from V and 10 from J, leaving 10 bases between them. The CDR3 has 12 residues. CDR3 protein: CASSLGTARAFF. The CDR3 bases are TGTGCCAGCAGCTTGGGAACTGCTCGAGCTTTCTTT. The full variable domain, completed using reference TRBV5-6 and TRBJ1-1, is DAGVTQSPTHLIKTRGQQVTLRCSPKSGHDTVSWYQQALGQGPQFIFQYYEEEERQRGNFPDRFSGHQFPNYSSELNVNALLLGDSALYLCASSLGTARAFFGQGTRLTVV.

The genes are TRBV11-1 and TRBJ2-2; no firm D call. CDR3 length equals 15 residues. CDR1 and CDR2 (germline): SGHAT, FQDESV (reference sequence). V shed 1 base and J shed 7 bases, with 13 bases lying between them. CDR3 DNA: TGTGCCAGCAGCTTAGATTATAGGTCGGGCGGGGAGCTGTTTTTT. This encodes CASSLDYRSGGELFF. Full variable domain (missing parts from reference TRBV11-1 and TRBJ2-2): EAEVAQSPRYKITEKSQAVAFWCDPISGHATLYWYRQILGQGPELLVQFQDESVVDDSQLPKDRFSAERLKGVDSTLKIQPAELGDSAMYLCASSLDYRSGGELFFGEGSRLTVL.

The V gene is TRBV6-5, the J gene TRBJ2-2, with TRBD1 matching 8 bases. Per the germline V gene, CDR1 is MNHEY and CDR2 is SVGAGI. Trimming took 0 bases from V and 6 from J; bases not matched to a gene: 0. The CDR3 covers 14 residues. CDR3 DNA sequence: TGTGCCAGCAGTTACTCACAGGGGGCCGGGGAGCTGTTTTTT. Its translation: CASSYSQGAGELFF.

This rearrangement joins TRBV6-4 to TRBJ2-2; a weak D match, TRBD2 (6 bases). The germline CDR1 and CDR2 sequences are MRHNA and SNTAGT. V was cut by 2 bases and J by 3 bases, with 10 bases left in between. The length of the CDR3 is 15 residues. The CDR3 sequence: CASSDGGADTGELFF. The CDR3 DNA reads TGTGCCAGCAGTGACGGAGGGGCGGACACCGGGGAGCTGTTTTTT.

V gene TRBV7-9 combines with J gene TRBJ2-7; D possibly corresponds to TRBD2 (6 bases). This CDR3 comprises 15 residues. CDR1 is SEHNR and CDR2 is FQNEAQ in the germline V gene (reference sequence). The V end was cut by 5 bases, the J end by 3 bases, with 17 bases between. This CDR3 is CASSPRGGSFYEQYF. DNA for the CDR3: TGTGCCAGCAGCCCGCGGGGCGGATCCTTCTACGAGCAGTACTTC.

The V call is TRBV30, the J call TRBJ2-5; 7 bases agree with TRBD2. Unmatched junction bases numbered 6, after V lost 0 bases and J lost 2 bases. This CDR3 has 15 amino acids. Germline CDR1 is GTSNPN and CDR2 is SVGIG (reference sequence). CDR3 in amino acids: CAWSVWGSGQETQYF. CDR3 nucleotide sequence: TGTGCCTGGAGTGTCTGGGGTAGCGGGCAAGAGACCCAGTACTTC.

The rearrangement joins TRBV6-5 to TRBJ1-1; 10 nucleotides line up with TRBD1. J was trimmed by 4 bases and V by 8 bases; bases with no gene match: 4. The CDR3 is 13 residues long. The germline gives CDR1 MNHEY, CDR2 SVGAGI. The CDR3 here is CASSTGGFTEAFF. The CDR3, as DNA: TGTGCCAGCTCGACAGGGGGCTTCACTGAAGCTTTCTTT.

V usage is TRBV6-5 and J usage is TRBJ2-2; TRBD1 might be the D (6 bases). From germline, CDR1 is MNHEY and CDR2 SVGAGI. The CDR3 has 14 amino acids. V was pared by 0 bases and J by 7 bases, with 9 bases between. The CDR3 spells CASSYSQGSGELFF. The CDR3 DNA reads as TGTGCCAGCAGTTACTCGCAGGGGAGCGGGGAGCTGTTTTTT.

This clone was recorded once. The CDR3 DNA is TGTGCCAGCAGCTTGCGACCAGGGGCCTACGAGCAGTACTTC. Residues: CASSLRPGAYEQYF. The chain recombines TRBV5-5 with TRBJ2-7, with D possibly being TRBD1 (6 bases). V gave up 1 base and J gave up 2 bases, with 10 bases separating them. This CDR3 is built from 14 residues. The germline gives CDR1 SGHKS, CDR2 YYEKEE (reference sequence).

This chain joins TRBV27 and TRBJ1-6; D perhaps matches TRBD1 (5 bases). The CDR3 sequence is 15 residues long. Germline lookup yields CDR1 MNHEY and CDR2 SMNVEV (reference sequence). Between the trimmed V and J ends, which lost 2 bases and 7 bases, there was a span of 12 bases. The CDR3 DNA sequence: TGTGCCAGCAGTTTAAAGGCAGGGTCCAATTCACCCCTCCACTTT. Protein sequence: CASSLKAGSNSPLHF.

The chain's CDR3 is CASSGTYNSNQPQHF. CDR3 DNA sequence: TGTGCCAGTAGTGGGACATACAATAGCAATCAGCCCCAGCATTTT. This chain uses TRBV19 with TRBJ1-5; a weak D match, TRBD1 (6 bases). This CDR3 contains 15 residues. The germline CDR1 and CDR2 sequences are LNHDA and SQIVND (reference sequence). Trimming took 5 bases from V and 0 from J, leaving 11 bases between them.